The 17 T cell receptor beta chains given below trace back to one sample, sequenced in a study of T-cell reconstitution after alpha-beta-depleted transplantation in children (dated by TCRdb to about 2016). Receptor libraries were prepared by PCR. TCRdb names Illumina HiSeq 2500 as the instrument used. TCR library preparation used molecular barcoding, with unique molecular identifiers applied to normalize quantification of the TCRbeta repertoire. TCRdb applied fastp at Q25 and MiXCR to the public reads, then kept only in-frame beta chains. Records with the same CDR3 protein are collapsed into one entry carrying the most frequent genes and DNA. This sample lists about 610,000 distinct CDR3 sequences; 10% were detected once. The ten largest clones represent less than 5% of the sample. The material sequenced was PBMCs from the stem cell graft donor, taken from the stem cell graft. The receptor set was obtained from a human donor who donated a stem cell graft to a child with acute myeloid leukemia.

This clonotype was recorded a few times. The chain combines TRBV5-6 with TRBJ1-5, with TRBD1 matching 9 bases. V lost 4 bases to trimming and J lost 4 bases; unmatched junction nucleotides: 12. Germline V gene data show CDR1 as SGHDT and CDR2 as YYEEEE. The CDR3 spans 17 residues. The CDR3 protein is CASSDGQGIRGNQPQHF. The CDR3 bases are TGTGCCAGCAGCGACGGACAGGGGATAAGGGGTAATCAGCCCCAGCATTTT. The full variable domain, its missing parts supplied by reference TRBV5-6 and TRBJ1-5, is DAGVTQSPTHLIKTRGQQVTLRCSPKSGHDTVSWYQQALGQGPQFIFQYYEEEERQRGNFPDRFSGHQFPNYSSELNVNALLLGDSALYLCASSDGQGIRGNQPQHFGDGTRLSIL.

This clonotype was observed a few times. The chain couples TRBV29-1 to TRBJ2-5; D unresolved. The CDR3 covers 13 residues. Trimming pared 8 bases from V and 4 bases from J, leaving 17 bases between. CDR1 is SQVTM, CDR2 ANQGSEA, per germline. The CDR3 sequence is CSLRGLRPETQYF. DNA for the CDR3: TGCAGCCTCCGTGGATTGCGCCCAGAGACCCAGTACTTC.

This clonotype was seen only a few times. CDR3 protein: CASSCGDLYEQYF. CDR3 sequence (DNA): TGTGCCAGCAGCTGCGGCGACCTCTACGAGCAGTACTTC. The rearrangement links TRBV7-2 to TRBJ2-7, with D hard to call. The ends were cut back, 4 bases at V and 3 bases at J, with 10 bases in the middle. The CDR3 has 13 residues. The V gene's germline CDR1 is SGHTA and CDR2 FQGNSA. The full variable domain, its missing parts supplied by reference TRBV7-2 and TRBJ2-7, is GAGVSQSPSNKVTEKGKDVELRCDPISGHTALYWYRQSLGQGLEFLIYFQGNSAPDKSGLPSDRFSAERTGGSVSTLTIQRTQQEDSAVYLCASSCGDLYEQYFGPGTRLTVT.

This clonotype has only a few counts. CDR3 nucleotide sequence: TGCGCCAGCAGCCAAGCTACTAGCGGGAGTCGTGAAGGGGAGACCCAGTACTTC. Translation gives CASSQATSGSREGETQYF. This rearrangement joins TRBV4-1 to TRBJ2-5, with TRBD2 matching 11 bases. Per the germline V gene, CDR1 is MGHRA and CDR2 is YSYEKL. After removal of 1 base from V and 5 bases from J, the junction contained 12 bases not matched to a gene. The CDR3 has 18 residues.

The CDR3 spells CASWSPDKGPGTEAFF. The DNA of the CDR3 is TGTGCCAGCTGGTCCCCCGATAAAGGACCTGGCACTGAAGCTTTCTTT. This chain connects TRBV6-5 to TRBJ1-1; D is undetermined. The germline CDR1 and CDR2 sequences are MNHEY and SVGAGI. Trimming shortened V by 8 bases and J by 4 bases, and 23 bases separated the two germline ends. The CDR3 runs to 16 residues.

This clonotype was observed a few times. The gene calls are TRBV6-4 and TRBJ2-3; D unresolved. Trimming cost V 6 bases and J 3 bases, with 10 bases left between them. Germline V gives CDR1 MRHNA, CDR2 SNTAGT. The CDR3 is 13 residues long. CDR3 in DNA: TGTGCCAGCAGCCCAAAGGAAACAGATACGCAGTATTTT. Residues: CASSPKETDTQYF.

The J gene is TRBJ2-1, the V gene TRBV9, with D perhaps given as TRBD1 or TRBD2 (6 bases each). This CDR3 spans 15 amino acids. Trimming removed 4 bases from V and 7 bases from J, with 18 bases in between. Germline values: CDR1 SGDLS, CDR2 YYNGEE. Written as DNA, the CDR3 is TGTGCCAGCAGCTCGGGGGCCGGGACTTTTAATGAGCAGTTCTTC. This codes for CASSSGAGTFNEQFF.

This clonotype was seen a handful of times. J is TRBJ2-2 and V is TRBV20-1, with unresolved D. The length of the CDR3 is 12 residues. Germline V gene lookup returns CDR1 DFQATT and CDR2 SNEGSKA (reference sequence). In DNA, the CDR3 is TGCAGCGCAGAAGGATTCACCGGGGAGCTGTTTTTT. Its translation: CSAEGFTGELFF.

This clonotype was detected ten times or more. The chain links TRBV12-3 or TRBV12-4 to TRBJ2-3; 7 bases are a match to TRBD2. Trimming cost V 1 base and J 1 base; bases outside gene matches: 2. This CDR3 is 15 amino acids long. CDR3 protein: CASSLGGSGTDTQYF. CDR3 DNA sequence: TGTGCCAGCAGTTTAGGCGGGAGTGGCACAGATACGCAGTATTTT.

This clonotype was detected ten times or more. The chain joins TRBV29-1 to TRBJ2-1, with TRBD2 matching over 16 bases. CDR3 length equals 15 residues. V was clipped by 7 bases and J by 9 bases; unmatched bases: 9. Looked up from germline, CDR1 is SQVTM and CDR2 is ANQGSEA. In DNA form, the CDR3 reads TGCAGCGCCAATGGGGGGACTAGCGGGAGGGGTGAGCAGTTCTTC. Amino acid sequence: CSANGGTSGRGEQFF.

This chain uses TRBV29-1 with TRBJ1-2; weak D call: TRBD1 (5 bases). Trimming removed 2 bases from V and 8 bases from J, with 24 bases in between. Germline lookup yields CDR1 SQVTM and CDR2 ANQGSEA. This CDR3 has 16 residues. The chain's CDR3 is CSVEIPRDGPLVGYTF. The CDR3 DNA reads TGCAGCGTTGAAATTCCCAGGGACGGGCCACTGGTCGGCTACACCTTC.

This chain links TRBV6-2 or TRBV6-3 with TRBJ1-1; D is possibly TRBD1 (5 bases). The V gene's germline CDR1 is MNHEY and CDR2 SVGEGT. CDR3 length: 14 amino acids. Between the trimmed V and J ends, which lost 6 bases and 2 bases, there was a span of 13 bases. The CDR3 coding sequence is TGTGCCAGCAGGCTGAAGACAGAAAACACTGAAGCTTTCTTT. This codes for CASRLKTENTEAFF.

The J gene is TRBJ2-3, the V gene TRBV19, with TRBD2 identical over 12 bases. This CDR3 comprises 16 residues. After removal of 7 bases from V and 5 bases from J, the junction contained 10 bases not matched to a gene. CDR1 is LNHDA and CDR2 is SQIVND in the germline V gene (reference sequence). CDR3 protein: CASMGRLAGDRDTQYF. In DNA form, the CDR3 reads TGTGCCAGTATGGGGCGACTAGCGGGAGACAGAGATACGCAGTATTTT.

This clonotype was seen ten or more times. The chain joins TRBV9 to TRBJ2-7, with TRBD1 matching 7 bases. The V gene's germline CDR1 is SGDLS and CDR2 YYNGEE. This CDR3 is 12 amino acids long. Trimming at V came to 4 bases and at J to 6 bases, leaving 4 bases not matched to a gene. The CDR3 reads CASSSQGFEQYF. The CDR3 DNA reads TGTGCCAGCAGCTCACAGGGGTTCGAGCAGTACTTC.

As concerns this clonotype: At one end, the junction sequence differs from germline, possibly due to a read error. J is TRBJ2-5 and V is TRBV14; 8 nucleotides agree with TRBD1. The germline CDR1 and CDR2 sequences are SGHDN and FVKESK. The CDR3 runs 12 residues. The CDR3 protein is CASSYTGTGLNF. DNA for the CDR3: TGTGCCAGCAGCTATACCGGGACAGGCCTAAACTTC.

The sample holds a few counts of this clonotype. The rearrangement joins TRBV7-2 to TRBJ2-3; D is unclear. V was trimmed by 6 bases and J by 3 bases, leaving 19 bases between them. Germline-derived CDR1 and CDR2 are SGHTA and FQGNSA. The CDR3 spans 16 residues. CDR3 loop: CASSMMGPLGTDTQYF. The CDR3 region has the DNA TGTGCCAGCAGTATGATGGGCCCACTGGGTACAGATACGCAGTATTTT.

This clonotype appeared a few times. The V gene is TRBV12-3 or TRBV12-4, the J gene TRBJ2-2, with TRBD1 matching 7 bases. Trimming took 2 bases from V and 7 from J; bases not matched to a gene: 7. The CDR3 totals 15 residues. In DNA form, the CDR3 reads TGTGCCAGCAGTTTAAGAGGACAGGAGTTCGGGGAGCTGTTTTTT. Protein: CASSLRGQEFGELFF.